This paragraph covers one T cell receptor beta chain sequence. It was with 60 Vbeta and 13 Jbeta primers that the PCR ran. Method: immunoSEQ multiplex PCR; TCRdb's copy keeps in-frame clones and lacks some. The sample consists of approximately 130,000 clones, 85% to 90% of them appearing once. The source of the sample is a study of cytomegalovirus exposure and HLA in healthy donors. At the level of the study: When roughly 420 donors were genotyped, about 81% of them were found to fall in the Caucasian-associated ancestry cluster.

The specimen sequenced was PBMCs. This TCR was recovered from a young woman in good health and CMV-seronegative.

Here the CDR3 DNA reads TGCGCCAGCAGCACGGGGGGAGGGGGCACAGATACGCAGTATTTT. This codes for CASSTGGGGTDTQYF. This chain links TRBV5-1 with TRBJ2-3; 7 bases are shared with TRBD2. The CDR3 loop spans 15 amino acids. The germline CDR1 and CDR2 sequences are SGHRS and YFSETQ. J lost 1 base, V lost 4 bases, and 6 bases had no gene match.